The next 3 T cell receptor beta chains were all read from a single sample in a study of metastatic and nonmetastatic thyroid tumors. TCRdb re-clonotyped the PCR reads via MiXCR. The sample shows approximately 74,000 clones, approximately 15% of them seen only once. Thyroid surgery had not been preceded by any treatment in any patient. The sample taken for sequencing was blood. The receptors were sampled from a male donor with papillary thyroid cancer or a benign thyroid nodule (not recorded which). Some clones in this sample may be carry-over from other donors' samples.

This clone came up many times. The rearrangement uses TRBV27 and TRBJ2-5; 7 nucleotides align to TRBD1. CDR1 is MNHEY, CDR2 SMNVEV, per germline (reference sequence). Trimming cost V 5 bases and J 4 bases; bases outside gene matches: 7. This CDR3 spans 14 amino acids. As DNA, the CDR3 is TGTGCCAGCAGTCCACAGGGGATGGGAGAGACCCAGTACTTC. Translating gives CASSPQGMGETQYF.

The chain has TRBV5-1 and TRBJ2-7; D uncertain. The CDR3 is 14 residues long. V lost 0 bases to trimming and J lost 0 bases, with 7 bases between them. Germline CDR1 is SGHRS and CDR2 is YFSETQ. The CDR3 DNA reads TGCGCCAGCAGCTTGGCCGGATTCTCCTACGAGCAGTACTTC. Its protein product is CASSLAGFSYEQYF. The variable domain in full, with the rest retrieved from reference TRBV5-1 and TRBJ2-7, is KAGVTQTPRYLIKTRGQQVTLSCSPISGHRSVSWYQQTPGQGLQFLFEYFSETQRNKGNFPGRFSGRQFSNSRSEMNVSTLELGDSALYLCASSLAGFSYEQYFGPGTRLTVT.

The chain couples TRBV28 to TRBJ2-5, with no clear D. The CDR3 is 12 residues long. Trimming removed 2 bases from V and 5 bases from J, with 6 bases in between. In germline, CDR1 is MDHEN, CDR2 SYDVKM. CDR3 DNA: TGTGCCAGCAGTTTAGCTTTGGAGACCCAGTACTTC. Protein product: CASSLALETQYF.